This passage covers 9 T cell receptor beta chains from one sample sequenced in a study of monozygotic twins with inflammatory bowel disease. TCRdb reanalyzed the 5' RACE reads, giving one entry per CDR3 protein sequence and no DNA. This sample contains 300,000 to 400,000 distinct CDR3 sequences. Sequenced input: blood. These receptors were collected from a human donor with ulcerative colitis or Crohn's disease, or a healthy co-twin of an affected twin (not recorded which).

V is TRBV20-1 and J is TRBJ2-2; without DNA, the TCRdb call of TRBD1 cannot be checked. The CDR3 runs 12 residues. Germline CDR1 DFQATT, CDR2 SNEGSKA (reference sequence). CDR3 amino acids: CSSRIDTGELFF.

This chain joins TRBV20-1 and TRBJ2-2; there is no DNA to check the TCRdb D call of TRBD1. Germline values: CDR1 DFQATT, CDR2 SNEGSKA (reference sequence). The CDR3 has 14 residues. CDR3 protein: CSAPGQGYAGELFF.

The genes are TRBV5-1 and TRBJ1-1; TCRdb returns TRBD1, unconfirmable since there is no DNA. Germline CDR1 is SGHRS and CDR2 is YFSETQ. CDR3 length equals 15 residues. CDR3 in amino acids: CASSLRTDLNTEAFF.

The chain recombines TRBV7-3 with TRBJ2-1; no DNA is available, so the TRBD1 call from TCRdb remains unchecked. The CDR3 totals 14 residues. Looked up from germline, CDR1 is SGHTA and CDR2 is FQGTGA. CDR3 in amino acids: CASSQSLRGGGQFF.

This chain uses TRBV5-6 with TRBJ2-1; lacking DNA, the TRBD1 call made by TCRdb goes unchecked. CDR3 length equals 15 residues. Germline V gene sequence: CDR1 SGHDT, CDR2 YYEEEE. The CDR3 protein is CASRSQTLPTGEQFF.

The chain couples TRBV5-1 to TRBJ2-3. CDR1 SGHRS and CDR2 YFSETQ come from the germline V gene. The CDR3 extends over 14 amino acids. This chain's CDR3 is CASSLEHSTDTQYF.

The chain has TRBV27 and TRBJ2-5; TCRdb picks TRBD1, but there is no DNA to check that call. Per the germline V gene, CDR1 is MNHEY and CDR2 is SMNVEV (reference sequence). The CDR3 extends over 16 amino acids. The CDR3 sequence is CASSLMGTGSQETQYF.

The chain links TRBV4-1 to TRBJ2-1. CDR3 length: 12 residues. Per germline, CDR1 MGHRA and CDR2 YSYEKL. The CDR3: CASSQVYNEQFF.

The V call is TRBV5-1, the J call TRBJ2-5; TCRdb's assignment of TRBD2 cannot be checked, as there is no DNA. CDR3 length: 14 residues. The V gene's germline CDR1 is SGHRS and CDR2 YFSETQ. CDR3 protein: CASSFNGMGETQYF.